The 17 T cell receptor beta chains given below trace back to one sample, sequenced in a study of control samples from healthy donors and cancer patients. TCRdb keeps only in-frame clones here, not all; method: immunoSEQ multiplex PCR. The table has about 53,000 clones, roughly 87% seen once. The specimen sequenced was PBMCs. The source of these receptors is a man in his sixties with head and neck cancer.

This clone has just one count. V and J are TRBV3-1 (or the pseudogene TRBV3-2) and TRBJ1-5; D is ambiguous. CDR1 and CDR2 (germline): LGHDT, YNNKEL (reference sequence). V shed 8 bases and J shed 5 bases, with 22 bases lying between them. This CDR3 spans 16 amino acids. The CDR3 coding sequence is TGTGCCAGCTCAAAAGAGGCAACAGTCTTTGATCAGCCCCAGCATTTT. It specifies CASSKEATVFDQPQHF.

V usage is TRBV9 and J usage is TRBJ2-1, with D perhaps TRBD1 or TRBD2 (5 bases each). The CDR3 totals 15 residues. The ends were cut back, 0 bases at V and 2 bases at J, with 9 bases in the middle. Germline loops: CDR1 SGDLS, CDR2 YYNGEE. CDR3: CASSVGGSTYNEQFF. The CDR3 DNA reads TGTGCCAGCAGCGTAGGGGGGAGCACCTACAATGAGCAGTTCTTC. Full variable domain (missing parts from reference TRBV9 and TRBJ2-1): DSGVTQTPKHLITATGQRVTLRCSPRSGDLSVYWYQQSLDQGLQFLIQYYNGEERAKGNILERFSAQQFPDLHSELNLSSLELGDSALYFCASSVGGSTYNEQFFGPGTRLTVL.

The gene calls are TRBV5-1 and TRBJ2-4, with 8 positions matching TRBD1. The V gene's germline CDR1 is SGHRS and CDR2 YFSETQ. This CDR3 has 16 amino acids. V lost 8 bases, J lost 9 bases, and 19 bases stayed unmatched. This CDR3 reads CASKALVTGAGGIQYF. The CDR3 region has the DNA TGCGCCAGTAAGGCTCTGGTGACAGGGGCAGGGGGCATTCAGTACTTC.

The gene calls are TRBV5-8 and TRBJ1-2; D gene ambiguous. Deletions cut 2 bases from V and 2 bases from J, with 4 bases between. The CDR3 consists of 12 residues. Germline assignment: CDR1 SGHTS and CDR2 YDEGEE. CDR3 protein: CASSFGNYGYTF. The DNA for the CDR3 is TGTGCCAGCAGCTTCGGGAACTATGGCTACACCTTC.

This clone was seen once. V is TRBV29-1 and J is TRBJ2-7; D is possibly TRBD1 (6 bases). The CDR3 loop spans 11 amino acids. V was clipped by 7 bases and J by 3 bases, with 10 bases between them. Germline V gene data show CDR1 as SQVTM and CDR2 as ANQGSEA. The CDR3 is CSGGQGYEQYF. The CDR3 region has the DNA TGCAGCGGGGGGCAGGGCTACGAGCAGTACTTC.

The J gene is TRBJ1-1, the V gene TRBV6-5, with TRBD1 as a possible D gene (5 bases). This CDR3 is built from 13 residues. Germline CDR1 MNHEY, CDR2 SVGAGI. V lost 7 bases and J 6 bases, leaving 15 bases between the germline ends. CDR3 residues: CASTLDSFSEAFF. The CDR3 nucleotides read TGTGCCAGCACCCTTGACAGTTTCTCTGAAGCTTTCTTT.

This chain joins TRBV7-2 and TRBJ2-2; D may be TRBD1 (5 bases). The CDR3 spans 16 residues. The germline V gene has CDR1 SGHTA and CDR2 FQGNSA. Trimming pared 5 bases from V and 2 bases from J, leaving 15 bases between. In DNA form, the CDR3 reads TGTGCCAGCAGCCCTAGGGGTGGGGTCAACACCGGGGAGCTGTTTTTT. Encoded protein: CASSPRGGVNTGELFF.

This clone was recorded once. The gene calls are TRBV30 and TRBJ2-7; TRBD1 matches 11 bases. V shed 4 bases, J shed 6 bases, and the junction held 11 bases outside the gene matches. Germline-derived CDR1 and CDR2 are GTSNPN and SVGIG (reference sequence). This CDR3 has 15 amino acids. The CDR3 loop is CAWKSGTGGFLEQYF. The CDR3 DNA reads TGTGCCTGGAAGTCGGGGACAGGGGGTTTTCTCGAGCAGTACTTC.

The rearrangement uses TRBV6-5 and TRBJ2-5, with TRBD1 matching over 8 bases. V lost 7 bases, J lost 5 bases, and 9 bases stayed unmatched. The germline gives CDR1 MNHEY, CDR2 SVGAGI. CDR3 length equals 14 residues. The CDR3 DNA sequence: TGTGCCAGCATGATCCAGGGGGCATCGGAGACCCAGTACTTC. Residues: CASMIQGASETQYF.

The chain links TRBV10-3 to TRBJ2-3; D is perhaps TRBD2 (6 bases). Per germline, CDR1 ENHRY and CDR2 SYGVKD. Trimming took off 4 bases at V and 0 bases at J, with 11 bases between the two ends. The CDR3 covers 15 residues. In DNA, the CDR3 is TGTGCCATCAGTGGCGGGGCATTCAGCACAGATACGCAGTATTTT. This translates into CAISGGAFSTDTQYF.

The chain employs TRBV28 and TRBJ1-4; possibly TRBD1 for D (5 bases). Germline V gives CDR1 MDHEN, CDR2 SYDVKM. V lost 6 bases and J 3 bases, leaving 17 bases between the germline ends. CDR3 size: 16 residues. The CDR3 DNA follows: TGTGCCAGCAGAAAAAATCAGGGCTCGGCTAATGAAAAACTGTTTTTT. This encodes CASRKNQGSANEKLFF.

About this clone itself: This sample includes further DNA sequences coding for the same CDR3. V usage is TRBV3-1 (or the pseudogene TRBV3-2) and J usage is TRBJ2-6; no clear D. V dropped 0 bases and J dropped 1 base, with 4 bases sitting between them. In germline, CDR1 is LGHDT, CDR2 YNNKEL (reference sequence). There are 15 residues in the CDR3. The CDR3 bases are TGTGCCAGCAGCCAAGATATTTCTGGGGCCAACGTCCTGACTTTC. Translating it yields CASSQDISGANVLTF.

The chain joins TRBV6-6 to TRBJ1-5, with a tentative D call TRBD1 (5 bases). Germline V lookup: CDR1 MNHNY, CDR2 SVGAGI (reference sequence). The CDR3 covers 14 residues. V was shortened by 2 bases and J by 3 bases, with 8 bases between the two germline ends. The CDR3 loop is CASSYGADNQPQHF. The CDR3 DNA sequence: TGTGCCAGCAGTTACGGGGCAGACAATCAGCCCCAGCATTTT.

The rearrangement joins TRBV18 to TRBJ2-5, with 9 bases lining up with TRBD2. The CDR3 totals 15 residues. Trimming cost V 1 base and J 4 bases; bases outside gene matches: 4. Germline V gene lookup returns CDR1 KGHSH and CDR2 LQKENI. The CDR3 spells CASSPLAGEGETQYF. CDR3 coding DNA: TGTGCCAGCTCACCACTAGCGGGAGAAGGAGAGACCCAGTACTTC.

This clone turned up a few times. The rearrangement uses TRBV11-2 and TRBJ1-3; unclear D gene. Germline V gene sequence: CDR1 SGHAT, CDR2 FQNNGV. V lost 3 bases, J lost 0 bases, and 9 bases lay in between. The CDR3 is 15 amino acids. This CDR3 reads CASSFGGYSGNTIYF. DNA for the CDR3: TGTGCCAGCAGCTTCGGCGGATACTCTGGAAACACCATATATTTT.

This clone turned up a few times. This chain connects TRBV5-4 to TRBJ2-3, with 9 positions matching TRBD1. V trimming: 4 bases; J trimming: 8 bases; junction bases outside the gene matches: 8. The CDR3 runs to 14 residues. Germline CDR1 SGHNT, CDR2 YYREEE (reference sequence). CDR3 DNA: TGTGCCAGCAGCCTAGAACAGGGGGCTTCTACGCAGTATTTT. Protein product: CASSLEQGASTQYF.

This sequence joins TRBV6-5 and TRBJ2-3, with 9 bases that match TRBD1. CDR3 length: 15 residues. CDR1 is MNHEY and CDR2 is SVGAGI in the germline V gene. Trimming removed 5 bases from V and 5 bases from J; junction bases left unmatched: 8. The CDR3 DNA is TGTGCCAGCAGTAGGACAGGGGATGGGAGAGATACGCAGTATTTT. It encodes CASSRTGDGRDTQYF.